These T cell receptor beta chains were read from a single sample in a study of identical twins' blood T cells. Via MiXCR, TCRdb re-called the 5' RACE reads, giving one row per CDR3 protein. The data show fewer than 450,000 distinct CDR3 sequences, under 30% seen once. The sequencing sample was made of PBMCs. The origin of the receptors is a woman between 18 and 55 years old in good health. Both conserved end residues are part of each CDR3. The D gene is left open where the match is weak. Some rows mark clone size as missing; the rest say once, few, many or name a class of expanded clone.

J gene	D gene	V gene	clone size	CDR3 length	CDR3 DNA	CDR3 protein
TRBJ2-4	.	TRBV6-5	few	14	TGTGCCAGCACCTCCGGCAGGGTCAAAAACATTCAGTACTTC	CASTSGRVKNIQYF
TRBJ1-1	.	TRBV29-1	few	15	TGCAGCGTTGTGGGGGATTTTGGAGGGGGGGCTGAAGCTTTCTTT	CSVVGDFGGGAEAFF
TRBJ2-7	.	TRBV10-3	few	16	TGTGCCATCAGTGAGGCCAGACTAAGGAGCTCCTACGAGCAGTACTTC	CAISEARLRSSYEQYF
TRBJ1-5	TRBD1	TRBV10-3	few	16	TGTGCCATCAGTGAATCAAACAGGGGGCGAAATCAGCCCCAGCATTTT	CAISESNRGRNQPQHF
TRBJ1-3	TRBD1	TRBV6-5	.	13	TGTGCCAGCACCAGGGGACAGCGGAGCACCATATATTTT	CASTRGQRSTIYF
TRBJ1-2	.	TRBV9	.	15	TGTGCCAGCAGCGTAGGAGACACCCCAAACTATGGCTACACCTTC	CASSVGDTPNYGYTF
TRBJ1-2	.	TRBV5-1	few	13	TGCGCCAGCAGCTTGCTAGGAAGCCATGGCTACACCTTC	CASSLLGSHGYTF
TRBJ1-1	TRBD1	TRBV6-5	.	14	TGTGCCAGCAGCTCACAGGGGGAGAGCACTGAAGCTTTCTTT	CASSSQGESTEAFF
TRBJ2-1	.	TRBV6-2/TRBV6-3	.	15	TGTGCCAGCAGTGGCCCACTGAGCTCCTACAATGAGCAGTTCTTC	CASSGPLSSYNEQFF
TRBJ1-2	.	TRBV5-1	few	14	TGCGCCAGCACTCAACCGGGACGGAACCTTGGCTACACCTTC	CASTQPGRNLGYTF
TRBJ2-1	.	TRBV6-2/TRBV6-3	.	15	TGTGCCAGCAGTTACGGCAGGAGTTACTACAATGAGCAGTTCTTC	CASSYGRSYYNEQFF
TRBJ2-3	.	TRBV7-6	.	15	TGTGCCAGCAGCTTATCGCCTAGCCCCACAGATACGCAGTATTTT	CASSLSPSPTDTQYF
TRBJ1-5	.	TRBV24-1	few	16	TGTGCCACCAGTGATTTGGCGGAGAATAGCAATCAGCCCCAGCATTTT	CATSDLAENSNQPQHF
TRBJ2-2	.	TRBV29-1	many	14	TGCAGCTGTAGGACAGATTTGAACACCGGGGAGCTGTTTTTT	CSCRTDLNTGELFF
TRBJ1-1	.	TRBV13	.	16	TGTGCCAGCACCCGGGGCCGAACCGAATCGAACACTGAAGCTTTCTTT	CASTRGRTESNTEAFF
TRBJ1-6	.	TRBV7-8	.	17	TGTGCCAGCAGCTTAGCGCGTGAGACAGATTATAATTCACCCCTCCACTTT	CASSLARETDYNSPLHF
TRBJ2-7	.	TRBV18	.	12	TGTGCCAGCTCACTCGACGGTTCCGAGCAGTACTTC	CASSLDGSEQYF
TRBJ2-3	.	TRBV10-3	.	14	TGTGCCATCAGTGAGGCGTTTCAGGCAGATACGCAGTATTTT	CAISEAFQADTQYF
TRBJ1-1	.	TRBV7-3	many	15	TGTGCCAGCAGCTTAACGGTGCGGGCGGGCACTGAAGCTTTCTTT	CASSLTVRAGTEAFF
TRBJ1-1	.	TRBV5-1	.	15	TGCGCCAGCAGCTTGAGGGCTGGACGGGACACTGAGGCTTTCTTT	CASSLRAGRDTEAFF
TRBJ2-2	TRBD1	TRBV29-1	.	15	TGCAGCGTTGAAGAGGGACAGACGGTTACCGGGGAGCTGTTTTTT	CSVEEGQTVTGELFF
TRBJ1-5	TRBD1	TRBV6-6	few	17	TGTGCCAGCAGTTACCCTAGACAGGGGGCGAGCAATCAGCCCCAGCATTTT	CASSYPRQGASNQPQHF
TRBJ1-1	.	TRBV7-9	few	12	TGTGCCAGCAGCAACAAGAACACTGAAGCTTTCTTT	CASSNKNTEAFF
TRBJ2-1	.	TRBV20-1	.	16	TGCAGTGCTAGAGATCCGTCCCGGACTATCCAAAATGAGCAGTTCTTC	CSARDPSRTIQNEQFF
TRBJ1-2	TRBD1	TRBV29-1	few	12	TGCAGCGTTGAAGAACAGGGGAATGGCTACACCTTC	CSVEEQGNGYTF
TRBJ2-3	.	TRBV12-3/TRBV12-4	.	12	TGTGCCAGCAGACTCAGCACAGATACGCAGTATTTT	CASRLSTDTQYF
TRBJ2-7	TRBD2	TRBV4-3	.	15	TGCGCCAGCAGCCCCGGCCACGGGGACTACTACGAGCAGTACTTC	CASSPGHGDYYEQYF
TRBJ1-1	.	TRBV11-3	few	16	TGTGCCAGCAGTTCCTTTTGGGAGGCAGGAGACACTGAAGCTTTCTTT	CASSSFWEAGDTEAFF